This is a list of T cell receptor beta chains from one sample in a study of human T cells and chemical hapten exposure. Using its own MiXCR run on the RACE reads, TCRdb lists one record per CDR3 protein. The data show roughly 100,000 distinct CDR3 sequences, 7.5% to 10% seen once. Sequencing was performed on whole blood, taken in connection with sensitization to the hapten diphenylcyclopropenone (DPC). Every receptor here comes from a woman in her forties with alopecia areata. Some clones in this sample may be carry-over from other donors' samples. The CDR3 runs from the conserved cysteine through the conserved F or W. A D gene is named only where the DNA matches it firmly. Only some rows state a clone size, as once, few, many or a class for expanded clones.

J: TRBJ2-7; size: few; D: .; V: TRBV20-1; CDR3: CSARDQGPPYEQYF; DNA: TGCAGTGCTAGAGACCAGGGGCCGCCCTACGAGCAGTACTTC
J: TRBJ2-5; size: .; D: TRBD2; V: TRBV28; CDR3: CASSLSGGARETQYF; DNA: TGTGCCAGCAGTTTATCCGGGGGGGCGAGGGAGACCCAGTACTTC
J: TRBJ1-6; size: many; D: TRBD1; V: TRBV7-6; CDR3: CASSGRGQAYNSPLHF; DNA: TGTGCCAGCAGCGGGCGGGGACAGGCGTATAATTCACCCCTCCACTTT
J: TRBJ2-5; size: many; D: TRBD2; V: TRBV7-9; CDR3: CASQRDESETQYF; DNA: TGTGCCAGCCAGCGGGACGAATCGGAGACCCAGTACTTC
J: TRBJ2-7; size: .; D: .; V: TRBV6-2/TRBV6-3; CDR3: CASSPRLPPYEQYF; DNA: TGTGCCAGCAGTCCCCGGCTCCCGCCCTACGAGCAGTACTTC
J: TRBJ1-2; size: .; D: .; V: TRBV6-2/TRBV6-3; CDR3: CASSDGQNYGYTF; DNA: TGTGCCAGCAGTGATGGACAGAACTATGGCTACACCTTC
J: TRBJ2-1; size: few; D: TRBD2; V: TRBV30; CDR3: CAWKSTSAYNEQFF; DNA: TGTGCCTGGAAGTCGACTAGCGCGTACAATGAGCAGTTCTTC
J: TRBJ2-3; size: few; D: .; V: TRBV12-3/TRBV12-4; CDR3: CASSPGERAYTDTQYF; DNA: TGTGCCAGCAGTCCTGGAGAGCGGGCCTACACAGATACGCAGTATTTT
J: TRBJ2-5; size: .; D: .; V: TRBV27; CDR3: CASSPALTGTQYF; DNA: TGTGCCAGCAGTCCCGCCCTGACGGGGACCCAGTACTTC
J: TRBJ2-1; size: few; D: TRBD2; V: TRBV4-3; CDR3: CASSQTSGRVDEQFF; DNA: TGCGCCAGCAGCCAAACTAGCGGGAGAGTGGATGAGCAGTTCTTC
J: TRBJ2-3; size: .; D: .; V: TRBV28; CDR3: CASKGGGTDTQYF; DNA: TGTGCCAGCAAAGGGGGGGGCACAGATACGCAGTATTTT
J: TRBJ2-5; size: many; D: TRBD2; V: TRBV12-3/TRBV12-4; CDR3: CASSPSGRGETQYF; DNA: TGTGCCAGCAGCCCTAGCGGGAGGGGAGAGACCCAGTACTTC
J: TRBJ2-2; size: many; D: TRBD1; V: TRBV12-3/TRBV12-4; CDR3: CASSVTGGAAGELFF; DNA: TGTGCCAGCAGTGTCACAGGGGGCGCGGCCGGGGAGCTGTTTTTT
J: TRBJ2-5; size: many; D: TRBD2; V: TRBV5-1; CDR3: CASSLASGPQETQYF; DNA: TGCGCCAGCAGCTTGGCTAGCGGACCCCAAGAGACCCAGTACTTC
J: TRBJ2-7; size: few; D: .; V: TRBV7-8; CDR3: CASSPNSGQGEQYF; DNA: .
J: TRBJ2-7; size: many; D: TRBD2; V: TRBV20-1; CDR3: CSASGRAYEQYF; DNA: TGCAGTGCTAGCGGGAGGGCCTACGAGCAGTACTTC
J: TRBJ2-2; size: few; D: .; V: TRBV12-3/TRBV12-4; CDR3: CASSLALGYPGELFF; DNA: TGTGCCAGCAGTTTAGCACTAGGGTACCCCGGGGAGCTGTTTTTT
J: TRBJ2-7; size: .; D: .; V: TRBV27; CDR3: CASSLTGLGYEQYF; DNA: TGTGCCAGCAGTTTGACAGGTTTAGGCTACGAGCAGTACTTC
J: TRBJ2-1; size: few; D: TRBD2; V: TRBV29-1; CDR3: CSLTAGEYNEQFF; DNA: TGCAGCTTGACCGCGGGAGAGTACAATGAGCAGTTCTTC
J: TRBJ2-3; size: many; D: .; V: TRBV29-1; CDR3: CSVEGLVDTQYF; DNA: TGCAGCGTTGAAGGGCTCGTAGATACGCAGTATTTT
J: TRBJ1-2; size: few; D: .; V: TRBV3-1; CDR3: CASSQDRGGYGYTF; DNA: TGTGCCAGCAGCCAAGACAGGGGAGGCTACGGCTACACCTTC
J: TRBJ2-4; size: .; D: TRBD1; V: TRBV11-2; CDR3: CASSLAGQGDIQYF; DNA: TGTGCCAGCAGCTTAGCGGGACAGGGTGACATTCAGTACTTC
J: TRBJ2-2; size: many; D: .; V: TRBV29-1; CDR3: CSVTGQTGELFF; DNA: TGCAGCGTTACCGGACAGACCGGGGAGCTGTTTTTT
J: TRBJ2-7; size: few; D: TRBD2; V: TRBV4-2; CDR3: CASSQEWTGTSGSYEQYF; DNA: TGTGCCAGCAGCCAAGAATGGACCGGGACTAGCGGGAGCTACGAGCAGTACTTC
J: TRBJ2-7; size: many; D: .; V: TRBV7-8; CDR3: CASSLARGLSYEQYF; DNA: TGTGCCAGCAGCTTAGCGAGAGGGCTTAGCTACGAGCAGTACTTC
J: TRBJ1-5; size: many; D: .; V: TRBV28; CDR3: CASSLSGASQPQHF; DNA: TGTGCCAGCAGTTTATCTGGCGCTTCCCAGCCCCAGCATTTT
J: TRBJ1-1; size: many; D: .; V: TRBV11-2; CDR3: CATSLGRGFGTEAFF; DNA: TGTGCCACTTCACTTGGCAGGGGTTTCGGCACTGAAGCTTTCTTT
J: TRBJ1-1; size: few; D: .; V: TRBV28; CDR3: CASSLPEKIEAFF; DNA: TGTGCCAGCAGTTTACCAGAGAAGATTGAAGCTTTCTTT
J: TRBJ2-3; size: .; D: .; V: TRBV10-3; CDR3: CAITRGSTDTQYF; DNA: TGTGCCATCACCCGCGGGAGCACAGATACGCAGTATTTT
J: TRBJ2-1; size: few; D: TRBD2; V: TRBV20-1; CDR3: CSASSGRVSYNEQFF; DNA: TGCAGTGCTTCTAGCGGGAGGGTTTCCTACAATGAGCAGTTCTTC
J: TRBJ2-1; size: few; D: TRBD1; V: TRBV7-2; CDR3: CASSLGQGFEQFF; DNA: TGTGCCAGCAGCTTAGGACAGGGGTTTGAGCAGTTCTTC
J: TRBJ2-7; size: few; D: .; V: TRBV30; CDR3: CAWTKGVAEQYF; DNA: TGTGCCTGGACAAAGGGGGTCGCCGAGCAGTACTTC
J: TRBJ2-5; size: many; D: .; V: TRBV20-1; CDR3: CRAPQGETQYF; DNA: TGCAGAGCCCCGCAGGGTGAGACCCAGTACTTC
J: TRBJ1-4; size: many; D: TRBD1; V: TRBV5-1; CDR3: CASSSQGEDHEKLFF; DNA: TGCGCCAGCAGCTCGCAGGGGGAGGACCATGAAAAACTGTTTTTT
J: TRBJ1-2; size: few; D: TRBD1; V: TRBV6-5; CDR3: CASNPGQGRYTF; DNA: TGTGCCAGCAACCCCGGACAGGGGAGATACACCTTC
J: TRBJ2-4; size: few; D: TRBD1; V: TRBV5-1; CDR3: CASSLESGTGRNIQYF; DNA: TGCGCCAGCAGCTTGGAATCCGGGACAGGGAGAAACATTCAGTACTTC
J: TRBJ2-7; size: many; D: .; V: TRBV4-2; CDR3: CASSVGTAAEQYF; DNA: TGTGCCAGCAGCGTCGGGACTGCCGCCGAGCAGTACTTC
J: TRBJ2-5; size: few; D: .; V: TRBV7-2; CDR3: CASSWNGGLETQYF; DNA: TGTGCCAGCAGCTGGAATGGGGGGCTAGAGACCCAGTACTTC
J: TRBJ2-1; size: few; D: .; V: TRBV13; CDR3: CASSPWSGPAYNEQFF; DNA: TGTGCCAGCAGCCCTTGGAGCGGGCCTGCCTACAATGAGCAGTTCTTC
J: TRBJ2-7; size: many; D: .; V: TRBV20-1; CDR3: CSARDQVYEQYF; DNA: TGCAGTGCTAGAGATCAGGTCTACGAGCAGTACTTC
J: TRBJ2-7; size: .; D: TRBD2; V: TRBV7-9; CDR3: CASGSLTQIVVAGVYEQYF; DNA: TGTGCCAGCGGCAGCTTAACCCAGATTGTGGTAGCGGGGGTCTACGAGCAGTACTTC
J: TRBJ1-2; size: .; D: .; V: TRBV9; CDR3: CASTNTGAGYTF; DNA: TGTGCCAGCACCAACACGGGGGCCGGCTACACCTTC
J: TRBJ1-1; size: many; D: .; V: TRBV3-1; CDR3: CASSQERLRYGAAEAFF; DNA: TGTGCCAGCAGCCAAGAACGACTGAGATACGGGGCGGCAGAAGCTTTCTTT
J: TRBJ2-5; size: few; D: .; V: TRBV5-4; CDR3: CASSAWTSQETQYF; DNA: TGTGCCAGCAGCGCCTGGACTTCCCAAGAGACCCAGTACTTC
J: TRBJ1-1; size: many; D: .; V: TRBV6-2/TRBV6-3; CDR3: CASLSFGGMNTEAFF; DNA: TGTGCCAGCCTCTCCTTCGGGGGTATGAACACTGAAGCTTTCTTT
J: TRBJ2-4; size: .; D: .; V: TRBV29-1; CDR3: CSVEVKAKNIQYF; DNA: TGCAGCGTTGAAGTGAAAGCCAAAAACATTCAGTACTTC
J: TRBJ1-2; size: .; D: .; V: TRBV19; CDR3: CASSTKRGANYGYTF; DNA: TGTGCCAGTAGTACCAAGAGGGGCGCGAACTATGGCTACACCTTC
J: TRBJ1-2; size: .; D: TRBD1; V: TRBV6-6; CDR3: CASQTGLYGYTF; DNA: TGTGCCAGCCAGACAGGGCTCTATGGCTACACCTTC
J: TRBJ2-7; size: few; D: TRBD1; V: TRBV9; CDR3: CASSARDTGVYEQYF; DNA: TGTGCCAGCAGCGCCCGGGATACAGGGGTCTACGAGCAGTACTTC
J: TRBJ2-6; size: many; D: TRBD2; V: TRBV6-5; CDR3: CASSPSGSGRSTNVLTF; DNA: TGTGCCAGCAGTCCAAGTGGTAGCGGGAGGTCGACCAACGTCCTGACTTTC
J: TRBJ2-7; size: .; D: .; V: TRBV20-1; CDR3: CSALSGPRNEQYF; DNA: TGCAGTGCCCTATCGGGACCTCGGAACGAGCAGTACTTC
J: TRBJ1-6; size: .; D: .; V: TRBV6-1; CDR3: CASRENLNSPLHF; DNA: TGTGCCAGCAGAGAGAACTTAAATTCACCCCTCCACTTT
J: TRBJ2-2; size: few; D: .; V: TRBV12-3/TRBV12-4; CDR3: CASTPLSEGGELFF; DNA: TGTGCCAGCACCCCTTTAAGTGAAGGCGGGGAGCTGTTTTTT
J: TRBJ2-5; size: few; D: .; V: TRBV12-3/TRBV12-4; CDR3: CASSWAVQETQYF; DNA: TGTGCCAGCAGTTGGGCGGTCCAAGAGACCCAGTACTTC
J: TRBJ2-1; size: .; D: TRBD1; V: TRBV4-2; CDR3: CASRIPDRDNEQFF; DNA: TGTGCCAGCAGGATACCGGACAGGGACAATGAGCAGTTCTTC
J: TRBJ2-3; size: .; D: .; V: TRBV28; CDR3: CASLPGQGPDTQYF; DNA: TGTGCCAGCTTGCCGGGACAAGGCCCAGATACGCAGTATTTT
J: TRBJ1-1; size: .; D: .; V: TRBV20-1; CDR3: CSRPRTRSNTEAFF; DNA: TGCAGTCGCCCACGGACACGTAGTAACACTGAAGCTTTCTTT